Below, 18 T cell receptor beta chains from the same sample are listed, as sequenced in a study of kidney transplant recipient with SARS-CoV-2 infection. TCRdb itself ran the reads through MiXCR, one entry per CDR3 protein. Among roughly 230,000 distinct CDR3 sequences listed, under 35% were seen once. The specimen was a blood sample, collected at baseline and on day 111 from a kidney transplant recipient. The origin of the receptors is a male patient aged 30 to 39 who had COVID-19 and was a kidney transplant recipient. A share of the T cells may be of graft donor origin.

This clonotype was seen many times. The chain couples TRBV15 to TRBJ2-7, with TRBD2 matching over 10 bases. The germline gives CDR1 LNHNV, CDR2 YYDKDF (reference sequence). This CDR3 has 17 residues. The ends lost 0 bases at V and 7 bases at J; junction bases unmatched: 12. CDR3 loop: CATSRDRRLAGVGEQYF. The CDR3 DNA follows: TGTGCCACCAGCAGAGATCGTCGCCTAGCGGGAGTAGGGGAGCAGTACTTC.

There are a few counts of this clonotype. The gene calls are TRBV21-1 and TRBJ2-3; the table names TRBD2, a call not compared with the DNA. TRBV21-1 is classified as a pseudogene. This CDR3 spans 17 amino acids. The CDR3 loop is CASRERLATVMQDTQYF. The CDR3 DNA is TGTGCCAGCAGAGAAAGGCTAGCTACAGTCATGCAAGATACGCAGTATTTT.

The V call is TRBV6-4, the J call TRBJ1-2; D is undetermined. Between the trimmed V and J ends, which lost 5 bases and 4 bases, there was a span of 23 bases. The CDR3 length is 17 residues. Looked up from germline, CDR1 is MRHNA and CDR2 is SNTAGT. DNA for the CDR3: TGTGCCAGCAGTCGGTGCCGCTCACACGGAAAGGCCTATGGCTACACCTTC. Translating it yields CASSRCRSHGKAYGYTF.

Points on this clonotype: A much more abundant neighbour one base away suggests this may be a read error. This chain links TRBV5-4 with TRBJ1-2; 10 positions agree with TRBD1. This CDR3 spans 14 amino acids. Germline V gene data show CDR1 as SGHNT and CDR2 as YYREEE (reference sequence). The CDR3 coding sequence is TGTGCCAGCAGCTTGTTCGGGACAGGGGTCGGCTGCACCTTC. Translation gives CASSLFGTGVGCTF. Full variable domain (missing parts from reference TRBV5-4 and TRBJ1-2): ETGVTQSPTHLIKTRGQQVTLRCSSQSGHNTVSWYQQALGQGPQFIFQYYREEENGRGNFPPRFSGLQFPNYSSELNVNALELDDSALYLCASSLFGTGVGCTFGSGTRLTVV.

Many counts were recorded for this clonotype. V gene TRBV28 combines with J gene TRBJ1-5; D unresolved. The CDR3 is 15 amino acids. Trimming took 5 bases from V and 3 from J, leaving 14 bases between them. Germline loops: CDR1 MDHEN, CDR2 SYDVKM. CDR3 residues: CASSNLASNNQPQHF. CDR3 DNA sequence: TGTGCCAGCAGTAATTTGGCCTCTAACAATCAGCCCCAGCATTTT.

The table lists this clonotype with many counts. V and J are TRBV6-5 and TRBJ1-2; D is ambiguous. Looked up from germline, CDR1 is MNHEY and CDR2 is SVGAGI. This CDR3 has 11 residues. The V end lost 8 bases, the J end lost 5 bases, and 9 bases lay between the germline ends. CDR3 nucleotides: TGTGCCAGCGGGAGTAATTATGGCTACACCTTC. This codes for CASGSNYGYTF.

The sample holds many counts of this clonotype. The rearrangement links TRBV20-1 to TRBJ1-1; D might be TRBD1 (5 bases). Germline CDR1 DFQATT, CDR2 SNEGSKA (reference sequence). This CDR3 contains 13 residues. V was clipped by 4 bases and J by 1 base, with 10 bases between them. CDR3: CSAIRDTNTEAFF. In nucleotides, the CDR3 is TGCAGTGCTATCAGGGATACGAACACTGAAGCTTTCTTT.

In its sample, this clonotype was seen a few times. V and J are TRBV3-1 and TRBJ2-7; TRBD2 is a possible D gene (5 bases). This CDR3 region has 13 residues. Germline V gives CDR1 LGHDT, CDR2 YNNKEL (reference sequence). The germline V and J ends were trimmed by 8 bases and 1 base, with 12 bases remaining between them. The CDR3 here is CASGPRDSYEQYF. The DNA of the CDR3 is TGTGCCAGCGGCCCCCGGGATTCCTACGAGCAGTACTTC.

As regards this clonotype: A read error may be the cause here, since a much bigger clone is one base away. This chain uses TRBV6-1 with TRBJ1-2; D unresolved. The CDR3 is 16 residues long. Germline V CDR1 and CDR2: MNHNS, SASEGT. CDR3 coding DNA: TGTGCCGGCAGTGAACCGGTTAAGGGCCGGCTCTATGGCTACACCTTC. Protein product: CAGSEPVKGRLYGYTF.

With respect to this clonotype: A much larger clone differs from this one at a single base, so this may be a read error. V usage is TRBV7-2 and J usage is TRBJ2-2; the D is unclear. Trimming took off 2 bases at V and 1 base at J, with 14 bases between the two ends. Germline CDR1 SGHTA, CDR2 FQGNSA. This CDR3 spans 17 amino acids. The CDR3 nucleotides read TGTACCAGCAGCTTAAATAGACCGAGAAGGAACACCGGGGAGCTGTTTTTT. It encodes CTSSLNRPRRNTGELFF. Full variable domain (rest looked up from reference TRBV7-2 and TRBJ2-2): GAGVSQSPSNKVTEKGKDVELRCDPISGHTALYWYRQSLGQGLEFLIYFQGNSAPDKSGLPSDRFSAERTGGSVSTLTIQRTQQEDSAVYLCTSSLNRPRRNTGELFFGEGSRLTVL.

This clonotype has more than one count but fewer than ten. The rearrangement uses TRBV5-1 and TRBJ2-5; no clear D. The CDR3 extends over 16 amino acids. Germline V gene lookup returns CDR1 SGHRS and CDR2 YFSETQ. V gave up 2 bases and J gave up 2 bases, with 16 bases separating them. CDR3 bases: TGCGCCAGCAGCTTTCCTTCGGGCAGGCGACAAGAGACCCAGTACTTC. Encoded protein: CASSFPSGRRQETQYF.

Concerning this clonotype itself: This may come from a read error, since a much larger clone is one base off. This chain connects TRBV5-6 to TRBJ1-6, with 7 bases that match TRBD1. The germline V gene encodes CDR1 SGHDT and CDR2 YYEEEE. The CDR3 has 16 residues. V lost 2 bases to trimming and J lost 9 bases; unmatched junction nucleotides: 11. Here the CDR3 DNA reads TGTGCCAGCAGCTTATGGACCGGGACAGATCCTTCACCCCTCCACTTT. It translates to CASSLWTGTDPSPLHF.

This clonotype was found a few times. The chain is built from TRBV6-5 and TRBJ1-1; possibly TRBD1 for D (5 bases). The length of the CDR3 is 14 residues. The germline V gene encodes CDR1 MNHEY and CDR2 SVGAGI. The germline V and J ends were trimmed by 7 bases and 5 bases, with 17 bases remaining between them. CDR3 nucleotides: TGTGCCAGCACCAGGTCTGTTGGGGGGACTGAAGCTTTCTTT. Its translation is CASTRSVGGTEAFF.

This clonotype has just a few counts. V is TRBV19 and J is TRBJ2-1; TRBD1 aligns across 9 bases. In germline, CDR1 is LNHDA, CDR2 SQIVND (reference sequence). V gave up 6 bases and J gave up 10 bases; unmatched junction bases: 10. The CDR3 totals 14 residues. The DNA of the CDR3 is TGTGCCAGTAGGAGGGGGGACAGGGTTCGGGAGCAGTTCTTC. Amino acid sequence: CASRRGDRVREQFF.

Turning to this clonotype: A much larger clone lies a single base off, so this may be a read error. This chain joins TRBV3-1 and TRBJ2-1; weak D call: TRBD1 (5 bases). The J call is doubtful: the DNA matches TRBJ2-5 better. Per germline, CDR1 LGHDT and CDR2 YNNKEL (reference sequence). This CDR3 contains 17 residues. The CDR3 loop is CAGSIRGPISFSETQYF. Here the CDR3 DNA reads TGTGCCGGCAGCATAAGGGGTCCCATTTCTTTCTCTGAGACCCAGTACTTC.

This clonotype was seen a few times. The chain uses TRBV6-6 and TRBJ2-7, with D tentatively TRBD1 or TRBD2 (5 bases each). V was pared by 8 bases and J by 3 bases, with 17 bases between. CDR1 is MNHNY and CDR2 is SVGAGI in the germline V gene (reference sequence). This CDR3 contains 14 residues. CDR3 sequence reads: CASGGWDGDYEQYF. CDR3 nucleotide sequence: TGTGCCAGCGGCGGGTGGGACGGAGACTACGAGCAGTACTTC.

In its sample, this clonotype was seen many times. The V call is TRBV7-9, the J call TRBJ2-2, with D maybe TRBD2 (5 bases). Germline V gene lookup returns CDR1 SEHNR and CDR2 FQNEAQ (reference sequence). Trimming took 11 bases from V and 3 from J, leaving 19 bases between them. This CDR3 has 15 amino acids. CDR3: CASLGEADYTGELFF. In DNA form, the CDR3 reads TGTGCCTCACTGGGAGAAGCGGACTACACCGGGGAGCTGTTTTTT.

Points on this clonotype: The junction differs from germline at one of its ends, possibly a read error. This sequence joins TRBV6-1 and TRBJ2-1; TRBD2 agrees at 7 bases. The CDR3 spans 13 residues. Germline-derived CDR1 and CDR2 are MNHNS and SASEGT. The CDR3 DNA sequence: TGTGCCAGCAGTGAGAGCGGGATTTATGAGCAGTCCTTC. This sequence encodes CASSESGIYEQSF.